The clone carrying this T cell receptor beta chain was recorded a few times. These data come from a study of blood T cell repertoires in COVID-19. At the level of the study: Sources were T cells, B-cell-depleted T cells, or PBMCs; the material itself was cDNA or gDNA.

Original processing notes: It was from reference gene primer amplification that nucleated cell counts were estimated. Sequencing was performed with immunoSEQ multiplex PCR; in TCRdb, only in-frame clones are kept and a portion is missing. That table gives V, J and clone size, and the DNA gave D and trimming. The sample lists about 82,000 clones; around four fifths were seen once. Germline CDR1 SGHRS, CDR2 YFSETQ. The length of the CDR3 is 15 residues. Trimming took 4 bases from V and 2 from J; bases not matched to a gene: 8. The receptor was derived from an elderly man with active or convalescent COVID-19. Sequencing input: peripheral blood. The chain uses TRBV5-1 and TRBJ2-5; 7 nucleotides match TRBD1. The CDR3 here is CASSKNPGQQETQYF. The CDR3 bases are TGCGCCAGCAGCAAAAATCCGGGACAGCAAGAGACCCAGTACTTC.